This T cell receptor beta chain was captured in a study of blood T cell repertoires in COVID-19. A note on this clone: Other DNA sequences within the sample encode an identical CDR3.

Repertoires were generated with immunoSEQ multiplex PCR, while TCRdb's copy carries only in-frame clones and drops some. The profile shows roughly 150,000 clones, 88% of them singletons. The receptor was isolated from an older woman with acute or convalescent COVID-19. Sequences were obtained from peripheral blood.

CDR3 coding DNA: TGTGCCATCAGTGAGTCCCCTAGCGGGGGGGCTTTTGGGGAGCTGTTTTTT. Its protein product is CAISESPSGGAFGELFF. The chain links TRBV10-3 to TRBJ2-2; 12 bases are shared with TRBD2. The CDR3 loop spans 17 amino acids. From germline, CDR1 is ENHRY and CDR2 SYGVKD. After removal of 0 bases from V and 8 bases from J, the junction contained 7 bases not matched to a gene.